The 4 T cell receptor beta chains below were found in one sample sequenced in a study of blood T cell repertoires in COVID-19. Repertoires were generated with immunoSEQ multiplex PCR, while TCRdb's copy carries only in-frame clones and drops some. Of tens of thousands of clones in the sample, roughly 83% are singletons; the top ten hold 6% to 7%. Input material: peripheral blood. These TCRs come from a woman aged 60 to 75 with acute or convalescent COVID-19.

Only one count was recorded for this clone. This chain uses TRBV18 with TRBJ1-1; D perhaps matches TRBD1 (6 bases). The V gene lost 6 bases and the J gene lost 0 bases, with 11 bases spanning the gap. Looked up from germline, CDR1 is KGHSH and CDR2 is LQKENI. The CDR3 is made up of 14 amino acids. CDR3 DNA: TGTGCCAGCTCTAGACAGGACATGAACACTGAAGCTTTCTTT. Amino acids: CASSRQDMNTEAFF.

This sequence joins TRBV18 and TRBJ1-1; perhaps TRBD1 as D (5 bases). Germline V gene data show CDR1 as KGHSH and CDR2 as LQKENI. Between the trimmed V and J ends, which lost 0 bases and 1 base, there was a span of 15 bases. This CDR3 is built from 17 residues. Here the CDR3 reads CASSPPSMRGGNTEAFF. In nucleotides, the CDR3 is TGTGCCAGCTCACCACCTTCGATGCGGGGCGGGAACACTGAAGCTTTCTTT.

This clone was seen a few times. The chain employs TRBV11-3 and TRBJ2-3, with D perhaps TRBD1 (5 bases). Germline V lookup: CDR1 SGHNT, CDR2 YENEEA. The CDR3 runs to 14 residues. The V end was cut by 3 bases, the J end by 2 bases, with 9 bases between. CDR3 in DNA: TGTGCCAGCAGCTTTAGGGGTCCCACAGATACGCAGTATTTT. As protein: CASSFRGPTDTQYF.

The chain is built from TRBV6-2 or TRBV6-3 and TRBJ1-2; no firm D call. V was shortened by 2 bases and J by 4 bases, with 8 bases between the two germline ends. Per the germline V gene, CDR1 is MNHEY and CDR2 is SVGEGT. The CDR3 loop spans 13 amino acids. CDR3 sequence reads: CASSYGESYGYTF. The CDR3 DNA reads TGTGCCAGCAGTTACGGGGAGTCCTATGGCTACACCTTC.